This T cell receptor beta chain was observed in a study of OX40 agonist ivuxolimab in advanced cancers. Study in general: The patients received agonistic anti-OX40 (CD134) antibody ivuxolimab. The study's findings and limits: Partial responders treated at 0.1-3.0 mg/kg exhibited clonal expansion among the lowest measured.

Profiling relied on immunoSEQ multiplex PCR, and the TCRdb table lists in-frame clones only, not all of them. The sample lists 77,000 or so clones, 85% to 95% occurring once. The CDR3 loop spans 11 amino acids. The germline V gene encodes CDR1 PRHDT and CDR2 FYEKMQ (reference sequence). Trimming cost V 4 bases and J 4 bases, with 5 bases left between them. In regard to this clone: The target antigen is unknown.

Patients who had autoimmune disease history or got systemic immunosuppression were left out. The chain links TRBV13 to TRBJ2-7, with no clear D. Sequencing was performed on CD4+ or CD8+ T cells sorted from blood, taken in a trial of the OX40 agonist ivuxolimab. This TCR was recovered from an adult with an advanced solid tumor such as melanoma, head and neck, liver or kidney cancer. Here the CDR3 reads CASSSEYEQYF. The DNA of the CDR3 is TGTGCCAGCAGCTCGGAATACGAGCAGTACTTC. The full variable domain, in which reference TRBV13 and TRBJ2-7 provide the parts outside the CDR3, is AAGVIQSPRHLIKEKRETATLKCYPIPRHDTVYWYQQGPGQDPQFLISFYEKMQSDKGSIPDRFSAQQFSDYHSELNMSSLELGDSALYFCASSSEYEQYFGPGTRLTVT.